The present TCR beta chain was sequenced within a study of cytotoxic CD8 clonotypes in ibrutinib-treated CLL. Overall study results and limits: Among the clonotypes, public ones were uncommon and contracted or held stable on treatment. T-cell clonality at baseline went above that of age-matched healthy donors and rose and fell with circulating CD8+ T-cell counts.

Remarks on this clone: Its specificity is unknown.

Using immunoSEQ multiplex PCR, the repertoire was profiled, and TCRdb retains in-frame clones only, with some absent. The sample holds hundreds of thousands of clones, 60% to 75% seen once. The sequence was obtained from a human donor with chronic lymphocytic leukemia. The sequenced sample was PBMCs, obtained after 24 months of ibrutinib treatment.

The CDR3 protein is CASSLKRGSSTDTQYF. The CDR3 bases are TGTGCCAGCAGCTTAAAGCGCGGATCTAGCACAGATACGCAGTATTTT. This chain connects TRBV7-3 to TRBJ2-3; D remains ambiguous. Trimming stripped 1 base from V and 0 bases from J, with 11 bases between. The germline V gene has CDR1 SGHTA and CDR2 FQGTGA. This CDR3 is built from 16 residues.